These 9 T cell receptor beta chains share one sample of origin, sequenced in a study of OX40 agonist ivuxolimab in advanced cancers. Sequenced by immunoSEQ multiplex PCR; TCRdb stores in-frame clones only, minus some. The sample contains around 44,000 clones, approximately 80% of which appear only once. The sequencing used CD4+ or CD8+ T cells sorted from blood, collected in a trial of the OX40 agonist ivuxolimab. The receptors were sampled from an adult with an advanced solid tumor such as melanoma, head and neck, liver or kidney cancer.

This chain links TRBV28 with TRBJ1-3; no clear D gene. The CDR3 is made up of 13 amino acids. CDR1 is MDHEN, CDR2 SYDVKM, per germline. The V end was cut by 7 bases, the J end by 2 bases, with 9 bases between. As DNA, the CDR3 is TGTGCCAGCATGGTCACCGCTGGAAACACCATATATTTT. It specifies CASMVTAGNTIYF.

This chain uses TRBV5-6 with TRBJ2-5; D is ambiguous. The CDR3 is 13 amino acids. Trimming removed 2 bases at V and 1 base at J, with 6 bases between. Germline V gives CDR1 SGHDT, CDR2 YYEEEE. The CDR3 sequence is CASSFAPQETQYF. For the CDR3, the DNA is TGTGCCAGCAGCTTCGCCCCCCAAGAGACCCAGTACTTC.

The J gene is TRBJ1-2, the V gene TRBV5-6; perhaps TRBD1 as D (5 bases). This CDR3 region has 15 residues. V was pared by 1 base and J by 8 bases, with 18 bases between. The germline V gene has CDR1 SGHDT and CDR2 YYEEEE. CDR3 nucleotides: TGTGCCAGCAGCTTGACGTTGTTGGCAGGGTCCGGCTACACCTTC. It is translated as CASSLTLLAGSGYTF.

In DNA, the CDR3 is TGTGCTAGTGGTTTGGGCCAGGTCGACAAAGCGGATACGCAGTATTTT. The encoded protein is CASGLGQVDKADTQYF. The chain links TRBV12-5 to TRBJ2-3; unclear D gene. V was pared by 1 base and J by 6 bases, with 17 bases between. CDR3 length equals 16 residues. The V gene's germline CDR1 is LGHNT and CDR2 FRNRAP.

Note on this clone: At one end the junction does not follow the germline gene, possibly because of a read error. The sample carries other DNA sequences with the same CDR3. The chain combines TRBV5-1 with TRBJ1-2; possible D gene TRBD1, 5 bases. CDR1 and CDR2 (germline): SGHRS, YFSETQ. The CDR3 spans 18 residues. The DNA of the CDR3 is TGCGCTAGCAGCTTACAACCTCTTTCGAGGGGTAAGGGGAATGGCTACACCTTC. Protein: CASSLQPLSRGKGNGYTF.

Notes on this clone: Other DNA sequences within the sample encode an identical CDR3. The J gene is TRBJ2-1, the V gene TRBV2, with a weak D call TRBD2 (6 bases). V lost 3 bases and J 3 bases, leaving 12 bases between the germline ends. The CDR3 has 15 amino acids. Germline V gene data show CDR1 as SNHLY and CDR2 as FYNNEI. This chain's CDR3 is CASSDEGLNYNEQFF. The CDR3 nucleotides are TGTGCCAGCAGTGATGAGGGACTGAACTACAATGAGCAGTTCTTC.

This chain links TRBV19 with TRBJ1-5; 10 nucleotides line up with TRBD1. Germline CDR1 is LNHDA and CDR2 is SQIVND (reference sequence). V lost 6 bases and J lost 0; bases outside the gene matches: 2. The CDR3 length is 15 residues. As DNA, the CDR3 is TGTGCCAGTAGGGGACAGGGGTATAGCAATCAGCCCCAGCATTTT. Translating it yields CASRGQGYSNQPQHF.

In this sample, this clone turned up a few times. The chain combines TRBV11-2 with TRBJ2-7; TRBD2 is a possible D gene (6 bases). With 4 bases removed from V and 4 bases from J, the gap between germline ends came to 11 bases. The CDR3 is 13 residues long. Germline loops: CDR1 SGHAT, CDR2 FQNNGV. CDR3 coding DNA: TGTGCCAGCAGCTCACTAGCAGGGTACGAGCAGTACTTC. Translated, it gives CASSSLAGYEQYF.

This clone was found once. The chain has TRBV19 and TRBJ2-6; 11 bases map to TRBD1. CDR1 LNHDA and CDR2 SQIVND come from the germline V gene (reference sequence). The CDR3 runs to 17 residues. Losses at the gene ends were 3 bases for V and 1 base for J; bases not matched to a gene: 2. The CDR3 DNA is TGTGCCAGTAGTATGGGGACAGGGGGTTCTGGGGCCAACGTCCTGACTTTC. Translated, it gives CASSMGTGGSGANVLTF. Drawing the rest from reference TRBV19 and TRBJ2-6, the complete variable domain is DGGITQSPKYLFRKEGQNVTLSCEQNLNHDAMYWYRQDPGQGLRLIYYSQIVNDFQKGDIAEGYSVSREKKESFPLTVTSAQKNPTAFYLCASSMGTGGSGANVLTFGAGSRLTVL.